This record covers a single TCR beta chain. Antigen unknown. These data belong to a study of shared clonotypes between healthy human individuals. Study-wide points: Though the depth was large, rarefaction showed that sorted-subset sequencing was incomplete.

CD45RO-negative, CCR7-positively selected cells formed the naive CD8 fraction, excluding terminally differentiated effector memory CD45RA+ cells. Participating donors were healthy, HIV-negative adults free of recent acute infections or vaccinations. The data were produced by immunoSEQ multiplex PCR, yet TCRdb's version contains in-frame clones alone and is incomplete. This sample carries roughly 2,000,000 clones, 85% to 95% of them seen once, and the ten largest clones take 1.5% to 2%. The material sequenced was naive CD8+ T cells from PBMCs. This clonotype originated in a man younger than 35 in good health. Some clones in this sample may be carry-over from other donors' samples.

In DNA form, the CDR3 reads TGTGCCAGCAGCCGAGGGACTAGCGGGACCCAGAGCTCCTACAATGAGCAGTTCTTC. Protein: CASSRGTSGTQSSYNEQFF. V gene TRBV14 combines with J gene TRBJ2-1; 13 bases map to TRBD2. The CDR3 is 19 residues long. V shed 4 bases, J shed 0 bases, and the junction held 9 bases outside the gene matches. Germline CDR1 and CDR2: SGHDN and FVKESK.